This T cell receptor (beta chain) was profiled in a study of breast tumors, draining lymph nodes, adjacent tissues. Study results and caveats: Data only fit, rather than demonstrated, lymph node origin of most tumor T cells. Tumor TCR diversity was below lymph nodes but above nontumor tissue. Most tumor T cells seemingly derive from lymph node, then expand in tumor. Compared with basal-like, luminal-like tumors shared significantly more repertoire with nontumor tissue.

MiXCR was run by TCRdb on the multiplex PCR reads, yielding one entry per CDR3 protein. The sample has about 15,000 distinct CDR3 sequences; under 60% are singletons. In the case of this clonotype: Antigen specificity is unknown. One base away lies a much larger clone, so this may be a sequencing read error.

This CDR3 is built from 14 residues. Germline V gene sequence: CDR1 MNHNS, CDR2 SASEGT. The germline V and J ends were trimmed by 5 bases and 7 bases, with 15 bases remaining between them. This chain links TRBV6-1 with TRBJ2-1, with D perhaps TRBD2 (5 bases). The sample consisted of tumor-adjacent breast tissue. The source is a female donor with breast cancer. Some clones in this sample may be carry-over from other donors' samples. CDR3 sequence (DNA): TGTGCCAGCAGTCAAACCCTAGCTAGGAATGAGCAGTTCTTC. Protein sequence: CASSQTLARNEQFF.